The present entry profiles one T cell receptor beta chain with its context. No antigen is known for it. In each case, RNA was isolated and then reverse transcribed into cDNA as the sequencing template. Sequencing was performed with immunoSEQ multiplex PCR; in TCRdb, only in-frame clones are kept and a portion is missing. This sample carries around 65,000 clones, 40% to 50% of them seen once, and the ten largest clones take about 18%. The sample belongs to a study of CD8+ T cells in alopecia areata. Turning to the study itself: In an open-label trial, patients got 5 to 10 mg tofacitinib twice daily.

Study-wide findings and caveats: Across lesional scalp, and particularly alopecia totalis/universalis, clonality surpassed that of normal scalp.

Per germline, CDR1 LGHNA and CDR2 YSLEER. The CDR3 is 16 residues long. V lost 1 base to trimming and J lost 0 bases; unmatched junction nucleotides: 6. Alopecia areata patients provided lesional scalp punch biopsies and peripheral blood, both collected for the study. PBMCs, the starting material, were the source of sorted CD4+ and CD8+ T cells. This TCR was recovered from a human donor with alopecia areata. Sequences were derived from CD8+ T cells sorted from blood, sampled at week 0. The chain joins TRBV4-3 to TRBJ2-7; 7 nucleotides line up with TRBD1. CDR3 loop: CASSQAIRDSSYEQYF. DNA of the CDR3: TGCGCCAGCAGCCAAGCGATTCGGGACAGCTCCTACGAGCAGTACTTC.